Listed below are T cell receptor beta chains from one sample, sequenced in a study of regulatory T cells in long-lasting Graves disease. Via MiXCR, TCRdb re-called the multiplex PCR reads, giving one row per CDR3 protein. In the table there are about 470,000 distinct CDR3 sequences, around a fifth of which are singletons. The sample in question was peripheral blood mononuclear cells (PBMCs), obtained when the disease was refractory, from a patient treated with antithyroid drugs. All receptors come from a female donor with Graves disease. The CDR3 runs from the conserved cysteine through the conserved F or W. A D gene is named only where the DNA matches it firmly. Clone size is given for some rows only: seen once, a few or many times, or a class if the clone is expanded.

J	V	D	length	size	DNA	CDR3
TRBJ2-7	TRBV5-1	-	14	many	TGCGCCAGCAGCCTTACAGGGATCACCTACGAGCAGTACTTC	CASSLTGITYEQYF
TRBJ2-7	TRBV6-5	-	14	-	TGTGCCAGCAGTTACGGGGGCACCAACTGCGAGCAGTACTTC	CASSYGGTNCEQYF
TRBJ1-1	TRBV28	-	15	many	TGTGCCAGCAGTTTTGGGCGCACCATAAACACTGAAGCTTTCTTT	CASSFGRTINTEAFF
TRBJ2-7	TRBV6-2/TRBV6-3	-	12	few	TGTGCCAGCAGTGTAGGGGGCTACGAGCAGTACTTC	CASSVGGYEQYF
TRBJ1-2	TRBV3-2	-	14	-	TGTGCCAGCAGAAGGGAACATCCTAACTATGGCTACACCTTC	CASRREHPNYGYTF
TRBJ2-7	TRBV6-1	-	13	many	TGTGCCAGCAATGGGCAGGGCTTGGGGGAGCAGTACTTC	CASNGQGLGEQYF
TRBJ2-6	TRBV28	TRBD2	17	-	TGTGCCAGCAGTCCTCGGGAGGGCGGCTCTGGGGCCAACGTCCTGACTTTC	CASSPREGGSGANVLTF
TRBJ2-5	TRBV11-2	-	15	many	TGTGCCAGCAGCTTAGATCGGGCTAACGGGGAGACCCAGTACTTC	CASSLDRANGETQYF
TRBJ2-2	TRBV28	-	14	many	TGTGCCAGCAGCCCTTCAACATTAGGCGGGGAGCTGTTTTTT	CASSPSTLGGELFF
TRBJ2-5	TRBV3-1	-	15	few	TGTGCCAGCAGCCCCCCCTGGGCGGGCCAAGAGACCCAGTACTTC	CASSPPWAGQETQYF
TRBJ2-6	TRBV28	TRBD1	17	many	TGTGCCAGCAAATTCCGGGACAGGGGCTCTGGGGCCAACGTCCTGACTTTC	CASKFRDRGSGANVLTF
TRBJ2-5	TRBV3-1	-	14	many	TGTGCCAGCAGCCAAGTTAACAGCCAAGAGACCCAGTACTTC	CASSQVNSQETQYF
TRBJ2-5	TRBV4-3	TRBD1	15	-	TGCGCCAGCAGCCAAATTGAGGGACAGCAAGAGACCCAGTACTTC	CASSQIEGQQETQYF
TRBJ1-4	TRBV20-1	-	13	few	TGCAGTGCTTACAGCTCAACTAATGAAAAACTGTTTTTT	CSAYSSTNEKLFF
TRBJ1-1	TRBV28	-	12	many	TGTGCCAGCAGTTACGTGAACACTGAAGCTTTCTTT	CASSYVNTEAFF
TRBJ1-6	TRBV12-3/TRBV12-4	-	14	-	TGTGCCAGCAGTTTTACAGGGCGGAATTCACCCCTCCACTTT	CASSFTGRNSPLHF
TRBJ1-4	TRBV11-2	TRBD1	16	many	TGTGCCAGCAGCCCTACGACAGGGAAGTTGCAAGAAAAACTGTTTTTT	CASSPTTGKLQEKLFF
TRBJ1-5	TRBV7-2	TRBD1	16	few	TGTGCCAGCAGCGAACAGACAGGGGTTGGCAATCAGCCCCAGCATTTT	CASSEQTGVGNQPQHF
TRBJ1-1	TRBV5-1	-	16	few	TGCGCCAGCAGCCCGCAACCCGAGGGGGGTGGGACTGAAGCTTTCTTT	CASSPQPEGGGTEAFF
TRBJ1-1	TRBV4-1	TRBD1	17	-	TGCGCCAGCAGCCAAGGCGTTCCGGGACAGGGGAACACTGAAGCTTTCTTT	CASSQGVPGQGNTEAFF
TRBJ2-7	TRBV7-8	TRBD2	15	many	TGTGCCAGCAGCTTAGAGGGACTAGGTACATACGAGCAGTACTTC	CASSLEGLGTYEQYF
TRBJ2-1	TRBV6-2/TRBV6-3	-	14	-	TGTGCCAGCAGTTACGCTAGCTCCTACAATGAGCAGTTCTTC	CASSYASSYNEQFF
TRBJ2-7	TRBV28	-	17	-	TGTGCCAGCAGTCGACACAAATTTCCGGACCACTACTACGAGCAGTACTTC	CASSRHKFPDHYYEQYF
TRBJ2-7	TRBV11-3	TRBD1	16	many	TGTGCCAGCAGCTCCTGGACAGGGGGTGATCAGTACGAGCAGTACTTC	CASSSWTGGDQYEQYF
TRBJ1-3	TRBV12-5	-	12	few	TGTGCCTCCAGCCAGTCTGGAAACACCATATATTTT	CASSQSGNTIYF